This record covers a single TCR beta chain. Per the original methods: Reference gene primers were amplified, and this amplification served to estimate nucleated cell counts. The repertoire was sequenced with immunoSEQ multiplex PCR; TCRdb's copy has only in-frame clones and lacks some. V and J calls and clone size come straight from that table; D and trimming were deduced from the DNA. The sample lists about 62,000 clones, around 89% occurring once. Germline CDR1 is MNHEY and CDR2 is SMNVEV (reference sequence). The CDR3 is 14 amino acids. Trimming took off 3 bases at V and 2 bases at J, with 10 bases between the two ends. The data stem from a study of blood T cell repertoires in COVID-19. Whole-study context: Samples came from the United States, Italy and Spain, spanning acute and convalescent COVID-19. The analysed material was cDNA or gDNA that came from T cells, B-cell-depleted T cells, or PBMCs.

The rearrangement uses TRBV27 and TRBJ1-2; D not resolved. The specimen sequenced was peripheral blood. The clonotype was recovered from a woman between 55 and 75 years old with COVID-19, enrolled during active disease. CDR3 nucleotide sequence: TGTGCCAGCAGTTTCCGGCACTACAACTATGGCTACACCTTC. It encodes CASSFRHYNYGYTF.